These T cell receptor beta chains were read from a single sample in a study of blood T cells in healthy people across ages. Each CDR3 protein is one row after TCRdb ran MiXCR on the 5' RACE reads. The data contain fewer than 700,000 distinct CDR3 sequences, around 43% of them seen just once; the ten biggest clones take up about 32%. Sample: blood. Receptors originate from a man at least 80 years old in good health. Both conserved end residues are trimmed from each CDR3. Fields, in order: V gene, J gene, CDR3 protein.

>TRBV27|TRBJ2-1
ASSLPGLAGGNEQF
>TRBV12-3/TRBV12-4|TRBJ2-7
ASSLRTSGSLDEQY
>TRBV6-1|TRBJ2-2
ASSIYRGYTGELF
>TRBV5-6|TRBJ2-3
ASSLGLAGEVGTDTQY
>TRBV28|TRBJ2-4
AARDFDSGRSIQY
>TRBV24-1|TRBJ2-1
ATSGTGDLNEQF
>TRBV12-3/TRBV12-4|TRBJ2-5
ASSLARRGGETQY
>TRBV16|TRBJ2-4
ASSQRDGNIQY
>TRBV27|TRBJ1-1
ASSYHGGASNTEAF
>TRBV12-3/TRBV12-4|TRBJ1-6
ASRNVATGGDSPLH
>TRBV20-1|TRBJ2-1
SARIAGGPYNEQF
>TRBV29-1|TRBJ2-3
SVSGLAGANIDTQY
>TRBV7-3|TRBJ2-3
ASSLTYPSGRGVGTDTQY
>TRBV7-2|TRBJ2-2
ASRKQRGSVGEAYGELF
>TRBV3-1|TRBJ2-5
ASSQGPPDIKETQY
>TRBV20-1|TRBJ2-7
STTGTSEQY
>TRBV24-1|TRBJ2-2
ATSDFKTGNTGELF
>TRBV4-3|TRBJ1-1
ASSQVGAERSTEAF
>TRBV14|TRBJ2-1
ASSQDRGARYNEQF